This T cell receptor (beta chain) was identified in a study of shared clonotypes between healthy human individuals (TCRdb year 2020). Study-level background: Three men and two women, aged 18 to 49 years, made up the cohort. To increase sequencing depth and limit assay-specific biases, different laboratories used diverse techniques to prepare libraries and sequence TCR repertoires. To estimate repertoire size and how much clonotype sharing occurs between individuals, the study deeply sequenced the blood TCR repertoires of five or six healthy adults. For each donor, three plates each were used for CD4 naive and CD4 memory, two plates were used for CD8 naive, and one plate was used for CD8 memory. Each donor's leukapheresis produced roughly between roughly 0.85 and 10 billion PBMCs. Results the study describes overall, beyond this receptor: Across a handful of donors, 5% to 6% of naive CD4, 3.5% of naive CD8, 2.3% of memory CD4, and approximately 0.4% of memory CD8 clonotypes were shared. Sampling was limited to blood, and TCR repertoires in tissue likely differ from TCR repertoires in blood. Clonotypes shared by all four sorted-subset donors showed higher generation probabilities than non-shared clonotypes. Pairwise subsampling indicated that sequencing depth was expected to affect the degree of clonotype sharing among donors. The small number of donors limited the genetic and exposure-history diversity represented. Rarefaction of sorted-subset datasets indicated incomplete sequencing despite the large sequencing depth. Naive subsets generally had larger estimated clonotype richness than memory subsets.

Notes on this clone: Its target antigen remains unknown. No clone much larger than this one lies a single base away; base qualities are absent.

TCR CDR3 regions were amplified from genomic DNA by multiplex PCR using the deep immunoSEQ assay. Extracted genomic DNA from each cell subset was distributed evenly across all wells of several immunoSEQ 96-well plates, and each plate was treated as a replicate. Each replicate PCR for sorted subsets received roughly 0.2 ug genomic DNA, equal to 30,000 or so T cell genomes. Purified libraries were measured with a Qubit 3.0 fluorometer, size-checked on a Bioanalyzer 2100, and measured again with the KAPA Library Quantification kit. Every immunoSEQ 96-well plate was sequenced on a separate single-read 150-cycle Illumina NextSeq 550 flow cell. As for how the authors treated the data: Because the immunoSEQ output held only junctional sequences and lacked quality scores, the filtering could not match the filtering applied to full-length reads. To assign V/J genes and CDR3, sequences were annotated using PyIR, a Python wrapper for IgBLAST v1.9, with IMGT germline references. Reads were removed for weak V/J assignments (E-value above 1e-6), missing CDR3, stop codons, out-of-frame junctions, or ambiguous translated residues. A V3J clonotype was defined by an identical inferred V gene, J gene, and CDR3 amino acid sequence. The percentage overlap between two repertoires was calculated by dividing the number of shared unique clonotypes by the size of the smaller repertoire. Repertoire richness was assessed with RTK rarefaction, the Chao1 estimator, and Recon v2.1 estimates of unobserved clonotypes. Generation probabilities were computed with OLGA for all TCRbeta clonotypes obtained by the gDNA method from several donors. TCRdb mirrors the immuneACCESS table, restricted to in-frame sequences. Some clones are absent from its copies; in checked studies, under half trace to an unresolved V gene, and the reason for the others is unknown. V and J calls plus clone size are reproduced from that table; the DNA served to infer D and trimming. This sample is represented by some 1.5 million clones; 95% to 99% of them were singletons. Roughly 0.4% of the sample lies in the top ten.

The germline V gene supplies CDR1 MDHEN and CDR2 SYDVKM. The junction carries 7 bases between V and J, which are trimmed by 2 bases and 9 bases respectively. The cysteine opens and the phenylalanine closes a CDR3 of 12 amino acids. Kept here is only the CDR3 DNA, which spans 36 bases and is read in frame from base 1. Donors were healthy HIV-negative adults with no recently reported acute infections or vaccinations. All donors were Caucasian adults living in Nashville, Tennessee, USA. CD4+ T cells were enriched by magnetic negative selection; naive cells were then positively selected on CD45RA, and the negative fraction formed the memory subset. Blood was obtained by leukapheresis, after which PBMCs were separated by Ficoll-Histopaque density gradient centrifugation and cryopreserved in liquid nitrogen vapor phase. Analytical flow cytometry was used to check the purity and quantity of every magnetically sorted T cell population. Each sorted fraction had its genomic DNA isolated and then quantified by UV absorbance on a Nanodrop 2000c.

This receptor was identified in a man younger than 40 in good health. The V and J genes are TRBV28 and TRBJ2-2, with no reliable assignment of the D segment. Source material: naive CD4+ T cells sorted from blood. The sample's cell subset or site label, decoded: CD45RA+ positively selected. The CDR3 corresponds to CASSLIRRELFF. The sequenced DNA: TGTGCCAGCAGTTTAATTCGGCGGGAGCTGTTTTTT.